This T cell receptor (beta chain) stems from a study of vaccination and CD4 T cells after COVID-19. Whole-study context: Participants received two doses of either BNT162b2 or mRNA-1273 vaccine.

In the case of this clonotype: Its antigen remains unknown.

CDR1 and CDR2 (germline): SGHAT, FQDESV (reference sequence). V was cut by 2 bases and J by 1 base, with 12 bases left in between. The CDR3 runs to 15 residues. Sequenced with the Oncomine TCR Beta short-read assay was DNA taken from cultured CD4+ T cells. Using its own MiXCR run on the PCR reads, TCRdb lists one record per CDR3 protein. The sample yields about 13,000 distinct CDR3 sequences, roughly 53% seen once. As for treatment: approximately 9-day PBMC culture with coronavirus spike peptide pools or control peptides (ViraFEST assay). Sequencing used CD4+ T cells from blood, cultured in vitro. The V and J genes are TRBV11-1 and TRBJ2-7, with D perhaps matching TRBD2 (6 bases). The receptor comes from a human donor who had recovered from COVID-19. The CDR3 nucleotides read TGTGCCAGCAGCTTATCCCTGGGACTTTCCTACGAGCAGTACTTC. Its protein product is CASSLSLGLSYEQYF.